These 14 T cell receptor beta chains share one sample of origin, sequenced in a study of blood T cell repertoires in COVID-19. Some clones are missing from TCRdb's copy, which holds only in-frame ones; the method was immunoSEQ multiplex PCR. The repertoire holds roughly 140,000 clones, approximately 80% seen once, with over 8% in the top ten. The source material was peripheral blood. These receptors originate from a human donor in a cohort sampled during active COVID-19.

The chain joins TRBV18 to TRBJ2-1; D may be TRBD1 (6 bases). The germline CDR1 and CDR2 sequences are KGHSH and LQKENI. This CDR3 has 15 residues. Trimming removed 5 bases from V and 1 base from J, with 12 bases in between. Here the CDR3 reads CASSGKTGSYNEQFF. The CDR3 coding sequence is TGTGCCAGCTCAGGGAAGACAGGTTCCTACAATGAGCAGTTCTTC.

The genes are TRBV11-2 and TRBJ1-3; D call uncertain. The CDR3 covers 19 residues. Trimming shortened V by 5 bases and J by 4 bases, and 27 bases separated the two germline ends. Germline assignment: CDR1 SGHAT and CDR2 FQNNGV. CDR3 DNA: TGTGCCAGCAGCCCCGTCCGGGGTAAACGGGGAGATCCGGGAAACACCATATATTTT. Protein product: CASSPVRGKRGDPGNTIYF.

The chain employs TRBV7-2 and TRBJ1-4; perhaps TRBD1 as D (5 bases). Trimming took off 2 bases at V and 2 bases at J, with 6 bases between the two ends. The CDR3 is 14 amino acids. Germline CDR1 and CDR2: SGHTA and FQGNSA. This CDR3 is CASSLSGTNEKLFF. The CDR3 DNA reads TGTGCCAGCAGCTTATCAGGGACTAATGAAAAACTGTTTTTT.

In DNA, the CDR3 is TGTGCCAGCAAGGTGGGCAGGGTGGAGTACGAGCAGTACTTC. Translating gives CASKVGRVEYEQYF. The chain joins TRBV2 to TRBJ2-7, with a weak D call TRBD1 (5 bases). The CDR3 has 14 residues. Trimming left V 7 bases short and J 4 bases short, with 17 bases between. In germline, CDR1 is SNHLY, CDR2 FYNNEI.

The chain uses TRBV20-1 and TRBJ1-6; 8 nucleotides agree with TRBD1. The germline V gene encodes CDR1 DFQATT and CDR2 SNEGSKA (reference sequence). The V gene end was trimmed by 3 bases and the J gene end by 5 bases; junction bases not matched to a gene: 15. The CDR3 is made up of 18 amino acids. The CDR3 DNA is TGCAGTGCTAGTGCCCAGGGGGCCCCACAGGGGGATAATTCACCCCTCCACTTT. Encoded protein: CSASAQGAPQGDNSPLHF.

This chain links TRBV7-6 with TRBJ2-7, with TRBD2 identical over 14 bases. Germline CDR1 SGHVS, CDR2 FNYEAQ. V gave up 2 bases and J gave up 2 bases; unmatched junction bases: 8. The CDR3 has 18 residues. This chain's CDR3 is CASSLRWTSGRSTYEQYF. In nucleotides, the CDR3 is TGTGCCAGCAGCTTAAGGTGGACTAGCGGGAGGTCCACCTACGAGCAGTACTTC.

This clone was recorded a few times. The chain has TRBV7-2 and TRBJ2-7; D gene ambiguous. Germline CDR1 and CDR2: SGHTA and FQGNSA. Between the trimmed V and J ends, which lost 5 bases and 0 bases, there was a span of 2 bases. CDR3 length: 11 amino acids. In nucleotides, the CDR3 is TGTGCCAGCAGCCTCTCCTACGAGCAGTACTTC. Translation: CASSLSYEQYF.

The genes are TRBV19 and TRBJ2-7; 8 nucleotides line up with TRBD1. The V and J ends lost 3 bases and 6 bases, in that order; junction bases with no gene match: 10. The CDR3 runs to 15 residues. Germline V lookup: CDR1 LNHDA, CDR2 SQIVND (reference sequence). CDR3 region: CASSIRGQVPGEQYF. The CDR3 DNA is TGTGCCAGTAGTATTCGGGGACAGGTGCCGGGCGAGCAGTACTTC.

V is TRBV11-2 and J is TRBJ2-7; a possible D gene is TRBD1 (5 bases). The CDR3 has 17 residues. The V gene lost 1 base and the J gene lost 4 bases, with 20 bases spanning the gap. Germline loops: CDR1 SGHAT, CDR2 FQNNGV. In nucleotides, the CDR3 is TGTGCCAGCAGCTTAGTTTCTATTACGCAGGGTAGGTACGAGCAGTACTTC. Its protein is CASSLVSITQGRYEQYF. The full variable domain, with the rest looked up from reference TRBV11-2 and TRBJ2-7, is EAGVAQSPRYKIIEKRQSVAFWCNPISGHATLYWYQQILGQGPKLLIQFQNNGVVDDSQLPKDRFSAERLKGVDSTLKIQPAKLEDSAVYLCASSLVSITQGRYEQYFGPGTRLTVT.

This clone was seen more than once but under ten times. The rearrangement uses TRBV4-2 and TRBJ1-6; D gene uncertain. Germline V gives CDR1 LGHNA, CDR2 YNFKEQ. Trimming stripped 4 bases from V and 7 bases from J, with 11 bases between. The CDR3 sequence is 14 residues long. In DNA, the CDR3 is TGTGCCAGCAGCCTATCGGGTAGCAATTCACCCCTCCACTTT. This encodes CASSLSGSNSPLHF.

A few counts support this clone. The J gene is TRBJ1-1, the V gene TRBV5-8; no reliable D call. The germline gives CDR1 SGHTS, CDR2 YDEGEE. Trimming pared 1 base from V and 4 bases from J, leaving 8 bases between. The CDR3 runs 13 residues. The CDR3: CASSLLYITEAFF. CDR3 bases: TGTGCCAGCAGCTTGTTGTATATCACTGAAGCTTTCTTT. The variable domain in full, completed from reference TRBV5-8 and TRBJ1-1, reads EAGVTQSPTHLIKTRGQQATLRCSPISGHTSVYWYQQALGLGLQFLLWYDEGEERNRGNFPPRFSGRQFPNYSSELNVNALELEDSALYLCASSLLYITEAFFGQGTRLTVV.

The gene calls are TRBV2 and TRBJ1-6; D is unclear. Trimming removed 3 bases from V and 12 bases from J, with 18 bases in between. The CDR3 sequence is 15 residues long. Germline CDR1 and CDR2: SNHLY and FYNNEI. The CDR3: CASSDGGLRLRPLHF. The CDR3 coding sequence is TGTGCCAGCAGTGACGGTGGGCTAAGATTAAGACCCCTCCACTTT.

This clone was recorded once. The V call is TRBV7-9, the J call TRBJ2-3; tentative D call: TRBD1 (6 bases). V was shortened by 5 bases and J by 4 bases, with 13 bases between the two germline ends. There are 14 residues in the CDR3. Germline assignment: CDR1 SEHNR and CDR2 FQNEAQ (reference sequence). As DNA, the CDR3 is TGTGCCAGCAGCCAGGCCCAGGGGCCAGATACGCAGTATTTT. This encodes CASSQAQGPDTQYF.

The CDR3 here is CASSPLDRALGSPLHF. CDR3 in DNA: TGTGCCAGCAGTCCGTTGGACAGGGCGTTGGGTTCACCCCTCCACTTT. V is TRBV2 and J is TRBJ1-6, with 8 nucleotides matching TRBD1. The germline V gene encodes CDR1 SNHLY and CDR2 FYNNEI. CDR3 size: 16 residues. Trimming at V came to 5 bases and at J to 9 bases, leaving 12 bases not matched to a gene. Full variable domain (remainder filled in from reference TRBV2 and TRBJ1-6): EPEVTQTPSHQVTQMGQEVILRCVPISNHLYFYWYRQILGQKVEFLVSFYNNEISEKSEIFDDQFSVERPDGSNFTLKIRSTKLEDSAMYFCASSPLDRALGSPLHFGNGTRLTVT.